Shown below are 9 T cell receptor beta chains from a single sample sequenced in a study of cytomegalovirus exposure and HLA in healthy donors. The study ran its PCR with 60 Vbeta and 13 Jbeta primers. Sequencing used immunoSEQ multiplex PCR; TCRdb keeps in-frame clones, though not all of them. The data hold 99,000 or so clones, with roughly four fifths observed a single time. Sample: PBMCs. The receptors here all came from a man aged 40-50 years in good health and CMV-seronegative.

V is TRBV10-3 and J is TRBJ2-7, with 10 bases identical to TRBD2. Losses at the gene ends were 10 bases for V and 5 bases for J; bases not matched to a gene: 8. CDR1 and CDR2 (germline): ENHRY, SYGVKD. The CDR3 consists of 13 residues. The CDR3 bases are TGTGCCAAGACGGCAGCGGGAGGGGACGAGCAGTACTTC. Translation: CAKTAAGGDEQYF.

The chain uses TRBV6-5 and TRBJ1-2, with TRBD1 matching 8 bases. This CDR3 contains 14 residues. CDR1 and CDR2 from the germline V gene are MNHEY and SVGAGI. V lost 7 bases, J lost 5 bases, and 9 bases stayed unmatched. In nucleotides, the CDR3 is TGTGCCAGCAATCCGACCGGGACAGGTTATGGCTACACCTTC. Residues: CASNPTGTGYGYTF.

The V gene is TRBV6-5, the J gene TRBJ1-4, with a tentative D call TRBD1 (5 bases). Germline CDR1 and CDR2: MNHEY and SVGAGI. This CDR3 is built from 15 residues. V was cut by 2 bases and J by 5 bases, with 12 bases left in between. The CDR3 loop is CASSYDPGLNEKLFF. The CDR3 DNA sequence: TGTGCCAGCAGTTACGATCCAGGGCTCAATGAAAAACTGTTTTTT.

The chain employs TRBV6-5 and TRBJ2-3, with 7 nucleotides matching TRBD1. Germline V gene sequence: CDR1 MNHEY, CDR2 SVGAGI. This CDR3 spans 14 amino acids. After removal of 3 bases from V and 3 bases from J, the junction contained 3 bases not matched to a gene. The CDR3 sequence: CASSYDRETDTQYF. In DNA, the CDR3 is TGTGCCAGCAGTTATGACAGGGAAACAGATACGCAGTATTTT.

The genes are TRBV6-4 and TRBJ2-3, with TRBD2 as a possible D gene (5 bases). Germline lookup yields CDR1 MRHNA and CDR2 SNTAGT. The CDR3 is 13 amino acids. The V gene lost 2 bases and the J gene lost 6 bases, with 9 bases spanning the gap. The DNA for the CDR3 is TGTGCCAGCAGTGACCTAGCTGGGGATACGCAGTATTTT. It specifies CASSDLAGDTQYF.

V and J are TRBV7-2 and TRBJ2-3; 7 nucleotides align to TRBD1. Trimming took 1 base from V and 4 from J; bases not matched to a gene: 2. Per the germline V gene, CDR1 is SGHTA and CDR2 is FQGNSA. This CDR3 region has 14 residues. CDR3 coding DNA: TGTGCCAGCAGCTTAGGGACAGGTTCAGATACGCAGTATTTT. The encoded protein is CASSLGTGSDTQYF.

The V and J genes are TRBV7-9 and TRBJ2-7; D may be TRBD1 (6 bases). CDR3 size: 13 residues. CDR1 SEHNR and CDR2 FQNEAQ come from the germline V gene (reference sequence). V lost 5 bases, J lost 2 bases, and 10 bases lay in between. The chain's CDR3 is CASSRGGTYEQYF. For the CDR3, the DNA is TGTGCCAGCAGCCGAGGGGGTACCTACGAGCAGTACTTC. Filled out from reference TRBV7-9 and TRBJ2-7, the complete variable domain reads DTGVSQNPRHKITKRGQNVTFRCDPISEHNRLYWYRQTLGQGPEFLTYFQNEAQLEKSRLLSDRFSAERPKGSFSTLEIQRTEQGDSAMYLCASSRGGTYEQYFGPGTRLTVT.

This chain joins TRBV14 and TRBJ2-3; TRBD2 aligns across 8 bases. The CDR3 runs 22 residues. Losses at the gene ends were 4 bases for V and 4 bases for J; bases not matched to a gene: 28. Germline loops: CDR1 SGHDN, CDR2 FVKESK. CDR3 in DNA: TGTGCCAGCAGCCCAGCCCCGGGGTGGGTTTTCTTCAGCGGGAGATACGCAGATACGCAGTATTTT. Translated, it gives CASSPAPGWVFFSGRYADTQYF.

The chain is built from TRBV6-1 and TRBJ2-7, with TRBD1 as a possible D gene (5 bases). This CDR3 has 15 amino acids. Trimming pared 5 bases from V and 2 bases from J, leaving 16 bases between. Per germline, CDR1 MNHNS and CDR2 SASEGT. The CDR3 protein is CASSFKTADPYEQYF. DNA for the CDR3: TGTGCCAGCAGTTTTAAGACAGCAGATCCCTACGAGCAGTACTTC.